This T cell receptor beta chain originates from a study of blood T cell repertoires in COVID-19. Whole-study context: From T cells, B-cell-depleted T cells, or PBMCs came the material, which was cDNA or gDNA.

The CDR3 is made up of 16 amino acids. Per the germline V gene, CDR1 is SGHNT and CDR2 is YYREEE (reference sequence). The ends were cut back, 0 bases at V and 0 bases at J, with 10 bases in the middle. The assay was immunoSEQ multiplex PCR, and TCRdb's table has in-frame clones only and misses some. The table has 97,000 or so clones, around nine tenths seen once; the top ten hold around 2%. This rearrangement joins TRBV5-4 to TRBJ2-1, with a possible D match to TRBD2 (5 bases). The TCR sequence derives from a man aged 45 to 65 with active COVID-19. The sequenced material came from peripheral blood. Here the CDR3 reads CASSLAGKSSYNEQFF. CDR3 in DNA: TGTGCCAGCAGCTTGGCCGGGAAAAGCTCCTACAATGAGCAGTTCTTC.